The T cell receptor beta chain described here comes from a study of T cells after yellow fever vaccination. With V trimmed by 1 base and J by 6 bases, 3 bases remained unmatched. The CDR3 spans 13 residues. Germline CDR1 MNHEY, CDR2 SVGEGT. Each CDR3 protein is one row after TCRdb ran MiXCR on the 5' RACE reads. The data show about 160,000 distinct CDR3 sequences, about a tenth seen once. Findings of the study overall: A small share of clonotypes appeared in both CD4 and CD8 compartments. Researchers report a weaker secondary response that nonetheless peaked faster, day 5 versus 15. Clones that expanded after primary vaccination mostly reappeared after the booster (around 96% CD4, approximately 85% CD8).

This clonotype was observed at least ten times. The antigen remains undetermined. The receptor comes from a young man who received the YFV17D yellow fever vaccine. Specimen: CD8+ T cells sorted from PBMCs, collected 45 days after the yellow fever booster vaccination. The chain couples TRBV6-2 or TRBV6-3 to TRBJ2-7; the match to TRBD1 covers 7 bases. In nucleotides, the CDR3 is TGTGCCAGCAGTTACTGGACAGGAGGCGAGCAGTACTTC. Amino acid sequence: CASSYWTGGEQYF.